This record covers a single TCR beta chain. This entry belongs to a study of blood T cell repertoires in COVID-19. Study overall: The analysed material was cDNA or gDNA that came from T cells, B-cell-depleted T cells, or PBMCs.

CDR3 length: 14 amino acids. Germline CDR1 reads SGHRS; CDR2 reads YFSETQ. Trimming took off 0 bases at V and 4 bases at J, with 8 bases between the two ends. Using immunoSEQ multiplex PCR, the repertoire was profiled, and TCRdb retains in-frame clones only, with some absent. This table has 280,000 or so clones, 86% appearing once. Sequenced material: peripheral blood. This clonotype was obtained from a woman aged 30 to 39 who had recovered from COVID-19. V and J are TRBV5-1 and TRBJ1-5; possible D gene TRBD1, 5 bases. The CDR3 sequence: CASSLGQTNQPQHF. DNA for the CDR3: TGCGCCAGCAGCTTGGGACAGACAAATCAGCCCCAGCATTTT.